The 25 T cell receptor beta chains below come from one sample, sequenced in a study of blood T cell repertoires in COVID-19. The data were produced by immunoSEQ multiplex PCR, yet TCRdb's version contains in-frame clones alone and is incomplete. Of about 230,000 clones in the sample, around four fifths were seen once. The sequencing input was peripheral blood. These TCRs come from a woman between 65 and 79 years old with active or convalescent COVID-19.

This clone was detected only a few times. The CDR3 DNA follows: TGTGCCAGCAGCCAAGACTCCCAAGCGGGGGCCCGCTACGAGCAGTACTTC. Amino acid sequence: CASSQDSQAGARYEQYF. The V gene is TRBV4-2, the J gene TRBJ2-7; 8 bases align to TRBD2. CDR1 is LGHNA, CDR2 YNFKEQ, per germline. The length of the CDR3 is 17 residues. V was clipped by 0 bases and J by 3 bases; unmatched bases: 10.

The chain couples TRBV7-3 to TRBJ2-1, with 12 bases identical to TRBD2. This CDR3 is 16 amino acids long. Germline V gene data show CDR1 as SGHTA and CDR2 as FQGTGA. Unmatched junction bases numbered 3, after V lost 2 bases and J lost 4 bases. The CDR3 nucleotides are TGTGCCAGCAGCTTAGAGGGGACTAGCGGGTACAATGAGCAGTTCTTC. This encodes CASSLEGTSGYNEQFF. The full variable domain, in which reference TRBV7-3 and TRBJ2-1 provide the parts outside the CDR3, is GAGVSQTPSNKVTEKGKYVELRCDPISGHTALYWYRQSLGQGPEFLIYFQGTGAADDSGLPNDRFFAVRPEGSVSTLKIQRTERGDSAVYLCASSLEGTSGYNEQFFGPGTRLTVL.

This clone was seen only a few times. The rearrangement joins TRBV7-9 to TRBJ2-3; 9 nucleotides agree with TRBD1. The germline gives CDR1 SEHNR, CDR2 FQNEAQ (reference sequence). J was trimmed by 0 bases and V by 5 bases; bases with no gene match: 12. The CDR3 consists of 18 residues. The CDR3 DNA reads TGTGCCAGCAGCCCATGGGTGACAGGGGGATTAAGCACAGATACGCAGTATTTT. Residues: CASSPWVTGGLSTDTQYF.

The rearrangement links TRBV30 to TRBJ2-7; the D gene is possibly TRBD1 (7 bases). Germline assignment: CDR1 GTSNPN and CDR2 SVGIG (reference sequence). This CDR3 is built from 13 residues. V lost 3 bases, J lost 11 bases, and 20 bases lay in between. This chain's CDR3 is CAWSPEGAGPEYF. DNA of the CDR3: TGTGCCTGGAGCCCGGAGGGGGCGGGTCCAGAGTACTTC.

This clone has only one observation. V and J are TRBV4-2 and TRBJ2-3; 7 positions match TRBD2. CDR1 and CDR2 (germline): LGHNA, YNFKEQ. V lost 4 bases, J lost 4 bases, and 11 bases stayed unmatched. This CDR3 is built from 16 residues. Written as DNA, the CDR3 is TGTGCCAGCAGCCGAGAGGGCGGGAGAGAGGCAGATACGCAGTATTTT. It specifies CASSREGGREADTQYF.

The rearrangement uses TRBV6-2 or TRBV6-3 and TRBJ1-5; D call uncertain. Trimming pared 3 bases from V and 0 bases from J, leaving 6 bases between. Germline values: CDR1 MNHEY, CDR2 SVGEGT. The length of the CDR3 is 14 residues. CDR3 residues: CASSYGVSNQPQHF. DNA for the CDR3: TGTGCCAGCAGTTATGGAGTTAGCAATCAGCCCCAGCATTTT.

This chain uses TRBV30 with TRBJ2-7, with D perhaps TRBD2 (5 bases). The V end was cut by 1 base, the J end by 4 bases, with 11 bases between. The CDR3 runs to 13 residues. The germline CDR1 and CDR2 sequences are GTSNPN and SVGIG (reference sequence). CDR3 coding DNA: TGTGCCTGGAGTGCTGGACTCCGGTACGAGCAGTACTTC. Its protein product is CAWSAGLRYEQYF.

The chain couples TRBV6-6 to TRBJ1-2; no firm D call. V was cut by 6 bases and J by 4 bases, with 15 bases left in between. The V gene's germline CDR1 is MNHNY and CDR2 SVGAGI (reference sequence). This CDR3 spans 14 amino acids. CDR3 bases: TGTGCCAGCAGAACCTTAGTAGAGGGCTATGGCTACACCTTC. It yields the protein CASRTLVEGYGYTF.

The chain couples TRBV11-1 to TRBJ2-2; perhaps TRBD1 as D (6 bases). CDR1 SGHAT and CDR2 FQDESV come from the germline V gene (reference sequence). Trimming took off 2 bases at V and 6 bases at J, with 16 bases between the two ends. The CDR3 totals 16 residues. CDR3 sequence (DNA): TGTGCCAGCAGCTTAACTCCAGGGGCCCCCGCCGGGGAGCTGTTTTTT. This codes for CASSLTPGAPAGELFF. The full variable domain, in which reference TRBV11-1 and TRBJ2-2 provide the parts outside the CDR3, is EAEVAQSPRYKITEKSQAVAFWCDPISGHATLYWYRQILGQGPELLVQFQDESVVDDSQLPKDRFSAERLKGVDSTLKIQPAELGDSAMYLCASSLTPGAPAGELFFGEGSRLTVL.

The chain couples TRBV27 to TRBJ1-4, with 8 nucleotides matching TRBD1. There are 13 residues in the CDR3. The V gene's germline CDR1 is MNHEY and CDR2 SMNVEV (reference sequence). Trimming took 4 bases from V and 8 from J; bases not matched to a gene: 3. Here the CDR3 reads CASSYRGIEKLFF. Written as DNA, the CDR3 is TGTGCCAGCAGTTACAGGGGGATCGAAAAACTGTTTTTT. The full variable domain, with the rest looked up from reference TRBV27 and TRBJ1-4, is EAQVTQNPRYLITVTGKKLTVTCSQNMNHEYMSWYRQDPGLGLRQIYYSMNVEVTDKGDVPEGYKVSRKEKRNFPLILESPSPNQTSLYFCASSYRGIEKLFFGSGTQLSVL.

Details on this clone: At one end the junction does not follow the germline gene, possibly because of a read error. The CDR3 DNA reads as TGCAGCGTTGAAGGATCTAGCGGGGTATTCTTC. This sequence encodes CSVEGSSGVFF. The chain links TRBV29-1 to TRBJ2-4, with 9 nucleotides matching TRBD2. The V gene's germline CDR1 is SQVTM and CDR2 ANQGSEA. This CDR3 has 11 residues.

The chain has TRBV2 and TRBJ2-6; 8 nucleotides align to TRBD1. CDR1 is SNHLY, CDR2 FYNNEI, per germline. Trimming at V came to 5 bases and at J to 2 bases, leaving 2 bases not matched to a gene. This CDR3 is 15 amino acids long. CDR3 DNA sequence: TGTGCCAGCAGTTGGGACAGGCCTGGGGCCAACGTCCTGACTTTC. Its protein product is CASSWDRPGANVLTF.

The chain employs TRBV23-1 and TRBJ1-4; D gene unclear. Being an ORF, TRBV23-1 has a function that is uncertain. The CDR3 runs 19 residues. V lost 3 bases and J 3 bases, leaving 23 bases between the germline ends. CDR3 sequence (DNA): TGCGCCAGCAGTCATCCGGGGTCTTCGAGGTCCGGAGCTAATGAAAAACTGTTTTTT. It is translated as CASSHPGSSRSGANEKLFF.

The CDR3 DNA follows: TGTGCCAGCAGCTACGGGATGGGAGTAGCGGGCTACGAGCAGTACTTC. Translating gives CASSYGMGVAGYEQYF. V is TRBV11-1 and J is TRBJ2-7; 7 bases agree with TRBD2. The CDR3 consists of 16 residues. Germline CDR1 reads SGHAT; CDR2 reads FQDESV (reference sequence). J gave up 3 bases and V 4 bases, and 12 bases lay outside the gene matches.

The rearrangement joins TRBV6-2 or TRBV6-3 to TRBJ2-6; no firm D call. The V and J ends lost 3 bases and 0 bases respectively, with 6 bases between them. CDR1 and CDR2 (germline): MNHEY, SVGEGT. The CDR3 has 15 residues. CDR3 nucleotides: TGTGCCAGCAGTTATCCCTCCTCTGGGGCCAACGTCCTGACTTTC. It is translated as CASSYPSSGANVLTF.

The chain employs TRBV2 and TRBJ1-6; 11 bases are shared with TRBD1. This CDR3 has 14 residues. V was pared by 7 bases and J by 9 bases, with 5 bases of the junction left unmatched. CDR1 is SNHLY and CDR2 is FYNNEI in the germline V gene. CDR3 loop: CASKRTGGGSPLHF. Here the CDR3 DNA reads TGTGCCAGCAAGAGGACAGGGGGCGGTTCACCCCTCCACTTT. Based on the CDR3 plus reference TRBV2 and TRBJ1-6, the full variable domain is EPEVTQTPSHQVTQMGQEVILRCVPISNHLYFYWYRQILGQKVEFLVSFYNNEISEKSEIFDDQFSVERPDGSNFTLKIRSTKLEDSAMYFCASKRTGGGSPLHFGNGTRLTVT.

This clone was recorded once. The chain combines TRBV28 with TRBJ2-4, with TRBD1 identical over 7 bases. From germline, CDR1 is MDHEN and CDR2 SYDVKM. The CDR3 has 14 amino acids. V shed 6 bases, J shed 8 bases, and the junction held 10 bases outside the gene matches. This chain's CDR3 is CASSQRTGLDIQYF. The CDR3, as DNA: TGTGCCAGCAGCCAAAGGACAGGCTTGGACATTCAGTACTTC.

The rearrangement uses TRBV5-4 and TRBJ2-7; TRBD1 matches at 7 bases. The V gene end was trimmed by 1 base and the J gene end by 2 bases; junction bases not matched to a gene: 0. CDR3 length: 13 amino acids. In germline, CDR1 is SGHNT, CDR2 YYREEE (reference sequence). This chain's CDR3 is CASSLQGAYEQYF. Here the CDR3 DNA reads TGTGCCAGCAGCTTGCAGGGGGCCTACGAGCAGTACTTC.

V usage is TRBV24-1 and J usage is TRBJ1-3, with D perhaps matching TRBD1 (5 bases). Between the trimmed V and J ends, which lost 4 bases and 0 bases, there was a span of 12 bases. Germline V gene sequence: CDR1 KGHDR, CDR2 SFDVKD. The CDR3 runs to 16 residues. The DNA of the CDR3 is TGTGCCACCAGTGACCCGACAGCCTCCTCTGGAAACACCATATATTTT. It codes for CATSDPTASSGNTIYF.

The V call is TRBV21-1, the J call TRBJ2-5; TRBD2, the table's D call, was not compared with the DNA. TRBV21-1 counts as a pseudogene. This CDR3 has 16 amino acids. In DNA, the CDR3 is TGTGCCAGCTTGACTAGCGGGGGAGGTGTGGTAGAGACCCAGTACTTC. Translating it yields CASLTSGGGVVETQYF.

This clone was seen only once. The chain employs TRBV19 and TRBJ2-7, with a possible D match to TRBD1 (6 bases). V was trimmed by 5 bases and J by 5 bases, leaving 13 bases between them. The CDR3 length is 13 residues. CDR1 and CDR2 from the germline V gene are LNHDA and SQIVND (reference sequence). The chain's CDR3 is CASSVTGNNEQYF. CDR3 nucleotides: TGTGCCAGTAGTGTCACAGGGAACAACGAGCAGTACTTC. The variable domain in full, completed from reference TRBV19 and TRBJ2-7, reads DGGITQSPKYLFRKEGQNVTLSCEQNLNHDAMYWYRQDPGQGLRLIYYSQIVNDFQKGDIAEGYSVSREKKESFPLTVTSAQKNPTAFYLCASSVTGNNEQYFGPGTRLTVT.

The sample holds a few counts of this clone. The CDR3 reads CAWSSDFGGYGYTF. CDR3 DNA sequence: TGTGCCTGGAGTAGTGACTTCGGTGGCTATGGCTACACCTTC. This sequence joins TRBV30 and TRBJ1-2; D gene unclear. Per germline, CDR1 GTSNPN and CDR2 SVGIG (reference sequence). V lost 2 bases and J lost 4, with 14 bases in between. CDR3 size: 14 residues.

The CDR3 DNA sequence: TGTGCCAGCAAACTTTTACAGGGGGGCGGAAAACTGTTTTTT. Protein sequence: CASKLLQGGGKLFF. The J gene is TRBJ1-4, the V gene TRBV27; 8 bases are a match to TRBD1. V was clipped by 7 bases and J by 10 bases; unmatched bases: 11. Germline assignment: CDR1 MNHEY and CDR2 SMNVEV (reference sequence). The CDR3 covers 14 residues. Full variable domain (remainder filled in from reference TRBV27 and TRBJ1-4): EAQVTQNPRYLITVTGKKLTVTCSQNMNHEYMSWYRQDPGLGLRQIYYSMNVEVTDKGDVPEGYKVSRKEKRNFPLILESPSPNQTSLYFCASKLLQGGGKLFFGSGTQLSVL.

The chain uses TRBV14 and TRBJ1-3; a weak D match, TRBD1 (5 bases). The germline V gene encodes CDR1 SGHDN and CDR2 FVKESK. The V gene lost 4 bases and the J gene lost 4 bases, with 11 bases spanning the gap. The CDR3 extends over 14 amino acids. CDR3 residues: CASSLGTAGNTIYF. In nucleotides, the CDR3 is TGTGCCAGCAGCCTGGGGACTGCCGGAAACACCATATATTTT.

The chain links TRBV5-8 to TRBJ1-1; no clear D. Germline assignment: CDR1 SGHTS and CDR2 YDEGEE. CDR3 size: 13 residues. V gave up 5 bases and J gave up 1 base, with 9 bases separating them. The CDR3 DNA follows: TGTGCCAGCAGGATCAGGCAGAACACTGAAGCTTTCTTT. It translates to CASRIRQNTEAFF.